Below are 25 T cell receptor beta chains sequenced from a single sample in a study of shared clonotypes between healthy human individuals. Produced via immunoSEQ multiplex PCR; TCRdb's table is partial and in-frame only. The repertoire holds about 600,000 clones, with around 95% as singletons. Positive CCR7 selection of CD45RO-negative cells yielded the naive CD8 cells, and terminally differentiated effector memory CD45RA+ cells were excluded. Sample: naive CD8+ T cells sorted from blood. Receptors originate from a woman under 40 in good health.

The V and J genes are TRBV6-5 and TRBJ2-7, with D hard to call. Germline V lookup: CDR1 MNHEY, CDR2 SVGAGI. Trimming removed 6 bases from V and 4 bases from J, with 10 bases in between. The CDR3 spans 12 residues. CDR3 nucleotides: TGTGCCAGCAGCCTGACCGGATACGAGCAGTACTTC. This codes for CASSLTGYEQYF.

The chain combines TRBV28 with TRBJ1-3; the D is unclear. The V gene lost 8 bases and the J gene lost 2 bases, with 13 bases spanning the gap. CDR1 MDHEN and CDR2 SYDVKM come from the germline V gene. This CDR3 spans 14 amino acids. This CDR3 reads CASGETLTGNTIYF. Written as DNA, the CDR3 is TGTGCCAGCGGGGAGACATTGACTGGAAACACCATATATTTT.

The J gene is TRBJ1-2, the V gene TRBV28; TRBD1 matches 11 bases. In germline, CDR1 is MDHEN, CDR2 SYDVKM. This CDR3 is built from 13 residues. J was trimmed by 6 bases and V by 6 bases; bases with no gene match: 3. CDR3 bases: TGTGCCAGCAGCCAGGACAGGGGGCATGGCTACACCTTC. Protein sequence: CASSQDRGHGYTF.

The CDR3 DNA reads as TGTGCCAGCAGCTTGGACTTGACCTACGAGCAGTACTTC. Amino acids: CASSLDLTYEQYF. The V gene is TRBV6-1, the J gene TRBJ2-7; perhaps TRBD2 as D (5 bases). The V gene lost 6 bases and the J gene lost 2 bases, with 11 bases spanning the gap. The CDR3 extends over 13 amino acids. CDR1 is MNHNS and CDR2 is SASEGT in the germline V gene.

With regard to this clone: The sample has other DNA sequences that encode this CDR3 too. The gene calls are TRBV27 and TRBJ2-7; TRBD1 agrees at 9 bases. The CDR3 covers 17 residues. Germline assignment: CDR1 MNHEY and CDR2 SMNVEV (reference sequence). With V trimmed by 0 bases and J by 1 base, 7 bases remained unmatched. In DNA, the CDR3 is TGTGCCAGCAGTTTATCGTTGGGGACAGGGTCTTCCTACGAGCAGTACTTC. Translation gives CASSLSLGTGSSYEQYF.

The chain links TRBV7-9 to TRBJ1-1, with 7 bases lining up with TRBD1. J gave up 2 bases and V 3 bases, and 6 bases lay outside the gene matches. The V gene's germline CDR1 is SEHNR and CDR2 FQNEAQ (reference sequence). The CDR3 is 15 amino acids. The CDR3 region has the DNA TGTGCCAGCAGCTTCGAGACAGGGAGAAACACTGAAGCTTTCTTT. It specifies CASSFETGRNTEAFF. Full variable domain (remainder filled in from reference TRBV7-9 and TRBJ1-1): DTGVSQNPRHKITKRGQNVTFRCDPISEHNRLYWYRQTLGQGPEFLTYFQNEAQLEKSRLLSDRFSAERPKGSFSTLEIQRTEQGDSAMYLCASSFETGRNTEAFFGQGTRLTVV.

Here the CDR3 reads CASSLRADTGELFF. The CDR3 DNA follows: TGTGCCAGCAGTTTGAGGGCCGACACCGGGGAGCTGTTTTTT. The chain carries TRBV28 and TRBJ2-2, with a possible D match to TRBD2 (5 bases). The CDR3 is 14 residues long. V was shortened by 3 bases and J by 3 bases, with 8 bases between the two germline ends. Germline lookup yields CDR1 MDHEN and CDR2 SYDVKM.

The rearrangement links TRBV10-2 to TRBJ1-1; no reliable D call. The CDR3 spans 13 residues. With 3 bases removed from V and 0 bases from J, the gap between germline ends came to 5 bases. CDR1 WSHSY and CDR2 SAAADI come from the germline V gene. The DNA for the CDR3 is TGCGCCAGCAGTGAAGGGTTGAACACTGAAGCTTTCTTT. Protein: CASSEGLNTEAFF.

V gene TRBV29-1 combines with J gene TRBJ2-2; D not resolved. Germline loops: CDR1 SQVTM, CDR2 ANQGSEA. This CDR3 is 14 amino acids long. With 3 bases removed from V and 4 bases from J, the gap between germline ends came to 12 bases. The CDR3 sequence: CSVESGRITGELFF. The CDR3, as DNA: TGCAGCGTTGAGTCCGGGCGGATCACCGGGGAGCTGTTTTTT.

The V call is TRBV7-8, the J call TRBJ2-7; TRBD1 might be the D (6 bases). V lost 5 bases and J lost 6, with 23 bases in between. Germline V gene sequence: CDR1 SGHVS, CDR2 FQNEAQ. The CDR3 runs to 16 residues. The CDR3, as DNA: TGTGCCAGCAGCCCCACGGTGGAGAAAGGGGGTATCGAGCAGTACTTC. It yields the protein CASSPTVEKGGIEQYF.

About this clone: The same CDR3 also results from other DNA sequences found in this sample. The chain couples TRBV5-1 to TRBJ1-1; D may be TRBD1 (5 bases). Trimming removed 0 bases from V and 4 bases from J, with 10 bases in between. The germline gives CDR1 SGHRS, CDR2 YFSETQ. This CDR3 contains 14 residues. The CDR3 sequence is CASSLEGTGTEAFF. The CDR3 DNA is TGCGCCAGCAGCTTGGAGGGGACGGGCACTGAAGCTTTCTTT.

This chain connects TRBV5-5 to TRBJ2-4; 11 bases fit TRBD1. The CDR3 sequence is 17 residues long. The germline V gene has CDR1 SGHKS and CDR2 YYEKEE (reference sequence). V lost 4 bases to trimming and J lost 0 bases; unmatched junction nucleotides: 6. CDR3: CASSGGQGALAKNIQYF. The CDR3 nucleotides are TGTGCCAGCAGCGGTGGACAGGGGGCACTAGCCAAAAACATTCAGTACTTC.

This clone occurred once. The chain uses TRBV13 and TRBJ2-3, with TRBD2 matching 8 bases. Per the germline V gene, CDR1 is PRHDT and CDR2 is FYEKMQ (reference sequence). Trimming cost V 2 bases and J 10 bases; bases outside gene matches: 11. The CDR3 runs 15 residues. In nucleotides, the CDR3 is TGTGCCAGCAGCTTAATCTCTAGCGGGCCGTCTTCGCAGTATTTT. Protein sequence: CASSLISSGPSSQYF.

The rearrangement joins TRBV6-5 to TRBJ2-4; 9 positions match TRBD1. The J segment lost 6 bases and the V segment lost 6 bases, leaving 6 bases of the junction unmatched. The germline gives CDR1 MNHEY, CDR2 SVGAGI. This CDR3 has 14 residues. Here the CDR3 reads CASRSGTGLNIQYF. In nucleotides, the CDR3 is TGTGCCAGCAGGTCCGGGACAGGGTTAAACATTCAGTACTTC.

This clone showed up just once. CDR3 sequence: CSVVGGISSYNEQFF. CDR3 bases: TGCAGCGTTGTAGGGGGAATTAGCTCCTACAATGAGCAGTTCTTC. The gene calls are TRBV29-1 and TRBJ2-1; weak D call: TRBD1 (6 bases). The CDR3 has 15 amino acids. Trimming pared 4 bases from V and 0 bases from J, leaving 13 bases between. Germline V gives CDR1 SQVTM, CDR2 ANQGSEA.

V is TRBV7-9 and J is TRBJ2-5, with D hard to call. V was trimmed by 3 bases and J by 2 bases, leaving 16 bases between them. Germline V gene sequence: CDR1 SEHNR, CDR2 FQNEAQ (reference sequence). The CDR3 is 16 residues long. CDR3 nucleotide sequence: TGTGCCAGCAGCTTTATCTCGGAGTTCGGGCAAGAGACCCAGTACTTC. Protein product: CASSFISEFGQETQYF.

The chain carries TRBV5-6 and TRBJ2-2, with TRBD1 as a possible D gene (5 bases). There are 15 residues in the CDR3. With 4 bases removed from V and 6 bases from J, the gap between germline ends came to 16 bases. Germline loops: CDR1 SGHDT, CDR2 YYEEEE. DNA for the CDR3: TGTGCCAGCAGCCAAGGGGCTAGTGGGTCCGGGGAGCTGTTTTTT. It specifies CASSQGASGSGELFF. Together with reference TRBV5-6 and TRBJ2-2, the CDR3 gives the full variable domain: DAGVTQSPTHLIKTRGQQVTLRCSPKSGHDTVSWYQQALGQGPQFIFQYYEEEERQRGNFPDRFSGHQFPNYSSELNVNALLLGDSALYLCASSQGASGSGELFFGEGSRLTVL.

The chain uses TRBV2 and TRBJ2-5, with 7 positions matching TRBD2. V lost 3 bases, J lost 5 bases, and 6 bases stayed unmatched. The CDR3 runs 14 residues. Germline V lookup: CDR1 SNHLY, CDR2 FYNNEI. CDR3 residues: CASSESSGSETQYF. The CDR3 nucleotides are TGTGCCAGCAGTGAGTCTAGCGGATCGGAGACCCAGTACTTC.

The V call is TRBV7-9, the J call TRBJ1-6, with 11 bases that match TRBD1. CDR3 size: 15 residues. The ends lost 1 base at V and 8 bases at J; junction bases unmatched: 1. The germline gives CDR1 SEHNR, CDR2 FQNEAQ (reference sequence). The CDR3 sequence is CASSLGTGGDSPLHF. Here the CDR3 DNA reads TGTGCCAGCAGCTTAGGGACAGGGGGCGATTCACCCCTCCACTTT.

V gene TRBV11-3 combines with J gene TRBJ2-1; 7 bases align to TRBD2. This CDR3 is 15 amino acids long. The V gene's germline CDR1 is SGHNT and CDR2 YENEEA. Losses at the gene ends were 5 bases for V and 8 bases for J; bases not matched to a gene: 12. The CDR3 DNA reads TGTGCCAGCAGCCCTTCGCTAGCGGATTATGATGAGCAGTTCTTC. Its protein product is CASSPSLADYDEQFF.

V and J are TRBV19 and TRBJ2-5, with TRBD1 as a possible D gene (6 bases). The CDR3 is 13 amino acids. Trimming cost V 5 bases and J 3 bases, with 10 bases left between them. CDR1 LNHDA and CDR2 SQIVND come from the germline V gene (reference sequence). The CDR3 bases are TGTGCCAGTAGTCTACAGGGAGAAGAGACCCAGTACTTC. Amino acids: CASSLQGEETQYF.

This chain links TRBV7-9 with TRBJ2-5; maybe TRBD1 (5 bases). CDR1 is SEHNR and CDR2 is FQNEAQ in the germline V gene (reference sequence). The length of the CDR3 is 13 residues. The germline V and J ends were trimmed by 5 bases and 3 bases, with 10 bases remaining between them. The DNA of the CDR3 is TGTGCCAGCAGCCAGGACACCGAAGAGACCCAGTACTTC. Encoded protein: CASSQDTEETQYF.

This clone occurred once. The chain uses TRBV5-6 and TRBJ2-1, with a possible D match to TRBD2 (6 bases). V was clipped by 0 bases and J by 5 bases, with 9 bases between them. The CDR3 length is 14 residues. Per the germline V gene, CDR1 is SGHDT and CDR2 is YYEEEE. CDR3 residues: CASSLGLGNNEQFF. As DNA, the CDR3 is TGTGCCAGCAGCTTGGGACTAGGTAACAATGAGCAGTTCTTC.

Turning to this clone: Other nucleotide sequences in the sample specify the same CDR3. In DNA form, the CDR3 reads TGTGCCAGCAGCCCTAGCGGCAATGAGCAGTTCTTC. Protein product: CASSPSGNEQFF. The chain uses TRBV5-4 and TRBJ2-1; the match to TRBD2 covers 7 bases. With 4 bases clipped from V and 6 bases from J, the junction kept 1 base outside the gene matches. The CDR3 consists of 12 residues. The germline V gene has CDR1 SGHNT and CDR2 YYREEE (reference sequence).

This chain links TRBV7-9 with TRBJ1-1; D gene unclear. Germline V gene sequence: CDR1 SEHNR, CDR2 FQNEAQ (reference sequence). Trimming left V 1 base short and J 0 bases short, with 0 bases between. The CDR3 has 12 residues. The CDR3 region is CASSLVNTEAFF. CDR3 nucleotides: TGTGCCAGCAGCTTAGTGAACACTGAAGCTTTCTTT.